The 11 T cell receptor beta chains below all came from one sample that was sequenced in a study of T cells in Graves' hyperthyroidism and ophthalmopathy. RNA transcripts yielded amplified TCR beta CDR3 regions. When the TCR CDR3 underwent first-round RT-PCR, the HTBI primer set was used. TCRdb re-analysed the multiplex PCR reads in MiXCR, keeping a single row per CDR3 protein. This sample has more than 450,000 distinct CDR3 sequences; 11% to 15% occur once, and the top ten carry 11% to 15%. What was sequenced was blood. The origin of the receptors is a woman aged 40 to 55 with Graves' hyperthyroidism.

The sample holds many counts of this clonotype. The chain employs TRBV5-1 and TRBJ2-3; D is uncertain. The V and J ends lost 3 bases and 6 bases respectively, with 11 bases between them. CDR1 is SGHRS, CDR2 YFSETQ, per germline. The length of the CDR3 is 13 residues. The DNA of the CDR3 is TGCGCCAGCAGCTGGATGGCTGAGGATACGCAGTATTTT. Translated, it gives CASSWMAEDTQYF.

The table lists this clonotype with a few counts. V usage is TRBV9 and J usage is TRBJ2-4, with D possibly being TRBD2 (6 bases). Germline values: CDR1 SGDLS, CDR2 YYNGEE. The CDR3 contains 15 residues. Trimming took off 3 bases at V and 3 bases at J, with 13 bases between the two ends. The CDR3 sequence is CASSAGEEDKNIQYF. The CDR3 DNA sequence: TGTGCCAGCAGCGCGGGGGAGGAAGACAAAAACATTCAGTACTTC. Variable domain in full (rest from reference TRBV9 and TRBJ2-4): DSGVTQTPKHLITATGQRVTLRCSPRSGDLSVYWYQQSLDQGLQFLIQYYNGEERAKGNILERFSAQQFPDLHSELNLSSLELGDSALYFCASSAGEEDKNIQYFGAGTRLSVL.

This clonotype was counted ten times or more. V and J are TRBV5-1 and TRBJ2-3; D is ambiguous. V lost 5 bases and J 0 bases, leaving 22 bases between the germline ends. CDR1 SGHRS and CDR2 YFSETQ come from the germline V gene. The CDR3 totals 18 residues. Here the CDR3 DNA reads TGCGCCAGCAGATTGACCCCCGAGCCCGTAACTAGCACAGATACGCAGTATTTT. Translated: CASRLTPEPVTSTDTQYF.

In this sample, this clonotype turned up many times. The rearrangement joins TRBV12-3 or TRBV12-4 to TRBJ2-1; 7 bases map to TRBD1. Trimming cost V 3 bases and J 9 bases; bases outside gene matches: 8. This CDR3 has 14 residues. The CDR3 sequence: CASSLWRQGSEQFF. CDR3 sequence (DNA): TGTGCCAGCAGTTTGTGGCGACAGGGCTCTGAGCAGTTCTTC.

The gene calls are TRBV3-1 and TRBJ1-3; TRBD1 aligns across 10 bases. CDR1 and CDR2 (germline): LGHDT, YNNKEL (reference sequence). The CDR3 covers 17 residues. The J segment lost 4 bases and the V segment lost 2 bases, leaving 8 bases of the junction unmatched. The CDR3 bases are TGTGCCAGCAGCCAATTAGACGACAGGGGGCGAGGAAACACCATATATTTT. Translating it yields CASSQLDDRGRGNTIYF.

The V call is TRBV19, the J call TRBJ1-1; D not resolved. Germline V gene sequence: CDR1 LNHDA, CDR2 SQIVND (reference sequence). V shed 5 bases and J shed 1 base, with 8 bases lying between them. CDR3 size: 13 residues. The CDR3 nucleotides read TGTGCCAGTAGTGCTGTTCCGAACACTGAAGCTTTCTTT. It codes for CASSAVPNTEAFF.

At least ten counts were recorded for this clonotype. V usage is TRBV5-1 and J usage is TRBJ1-4; TRBD1 is a possible D gene (5 bases). Trimming took 4 bases from V and 0 from J, leaving 10 bases between them. The CDR3 extends over 15 amino acids. The germline V gene has CDR1 SGHRS and CDR2 YFSETQ. This chain's CDR3 is CASSVDTPTNEKLFF. The CDR3 DNA follows: TGCGCCAGCAGCGTGGACACTCCAACTAATGAAAAACTGTTTTTT.

This clonotype appeared a few times. This chain joins TRBV7-8 and TRBJ1-3, with TRBD1 identical over 8 bases. Germline values: CDR1 SGHVS, CDR2 FQNEAQ. The CDR3 runs to 15 residues. V shed 5 bases and J 3 bases; nucleotides not matched to a gene: 6. In DNA form, the CDR3 reads TGTGCCAGCAGCGCCCAGGGGGCTATTGGAAACACCATATATTTT. Its protein product is CASSAQGAIGNTIYF.

Only a few counts were recorded for this clonotype. V usage is TRBV7-3 and J usage is TRBJ2-1, with 11 bases identical to TRBD2. Unmatched junction bases numbered 7, after V lost 5 bases and J lost 7 bases. Germline V gives CDR1 SGHTA, CDR2 FQGTGA. This CDR3 spans 15 amino acids. Here the CDR3 DNA reads TGTGCCAGCAGCCCAACTAGCGGGAGAGGTAATGAGCAGTTCTTC. It translates to CASSPTSGRGNEQFF.

V usage is TRBV4-1 and J usage is TRBJ1-1; D ambiguous. Germline V CDR1 and CDR2: MGHRA, YSYEKL. Trimming pared 0 bases from V and 5 bases from J, leaving 10 bases between. This CDR3 has 14 residues. CDR3 residues: CASSQEAGRTEAFF. In DNA, the CDR3 is TGCGCCAGCAGCCAAGAGGCGGGGAGGACTGAAGCTTTCTTT.

This clonotype has only a few counts. The chain recombines TRBV7-9 with TRBJ1-2, with no clear D. With 0 bases removed from V and 8 bases from J, the gap between germline ends came to 4 bases. Germline V gene data show CDR1 as SEHNR and CDR2 as FQNEAQ (reference sequence). The CDR3 consists of 11 residues. The CDR3 protein is CASSLADGYTF. The CDR3 region has the DNA TGTGCCAGCAGCTTAGCAGACGGCTACACCTTC.